Included here is one T cell receptor (beta chain) sequence, with context. Its antigen remains unidentified. These data come from a study of cytomegalovirus exposure and HLA in healthy donors. The data were produced by immunoSEQ multiplex PCR, yet TCRdb's version contains in-frame clones alone and is incomplete. Among 200,000 to 250,000 clones listed, roughly 83% were seen once. Points from the study as a whole: First-cohort TCR clusters tended to co-occur in the 130 or so validation repertoires, a later analysis found. Under in vitro conditions, three CMV-associated chains were confirmed as specific for CMV antigens. Researchers counted around 150 TCR beta chains as cytomegalovirus-associated.

The CDR3 sequence is 14 residues long. Trimming took 7 bases from V and 8 from J; bases not matched to a gene: 10. The germline V gene encodes CDR1 MNHNS and CDR2 SASEGT. This chain connects TRBV6-1 to TRBJ1-3; 8 bases line up with TRBD1. The source material was PBMCs. The receptor was derived from a woman aged 30 to 39 in good health and CMV-seropositive. The CDR3 protein is CASTLGQGRDTIYF. For the CDR3, the DNA is TGTGCCAGCACCCTCGGACAGGGTCGGGACACCATATATTTT.